Listed below are T cell receptor beta chains from one sample, sequenced in a study of blood T cell repertoires in COVID-19. Profiled with immunoSEQ multiplex PCR; TCRdb holds only in-frame clones, not every one. The table shows roughly 110,000 clones, with approximately 88% occurring only once. Sequences were obtained from peripheral blood. These TCRs come from a woman aged 70-85 years with acute or convalescent COVID-19. Each CDR3 is given with its conserved first and last residue. A D gene is named only where the DNA matches it firmly. Size tells how often a clone was seen (once, few, many) or the class of an expanded clone, and some rows leave it out.

d_gene: NA; j_gene: TRBJ2-7; abundance: NA; v_gene: TRBV29-1; CDR3nt: TGCAGCGTTGTGGTTGGGCAGGGGAGCGAGCAGTACTTC; CDR3aa: CSVVVGQGSEQYF
d_gene: TRBD2; j_gene: TRBJ2-1; abundance: NA; v_gene: TRBV28; CDR3nt: TGTGCCAGCAGGTCCCTTTTAGCGGGAGGGCCTCTTGAGCAGTTCTTC; CDR3aa: CASRSLLAGGPLEQFF
d_gene: TRBD2; j_gene: TRBJ2-1; abundance: NA; v_gene: TRBV2; CDR3nt: TGTGCCAGCAGAGGAAGCAGACTAGCGGGAGACACAAATGAGCAGTTCTTC; CDR3aa: CASRGSRLAGDTNEQFF
d_gene: TRBD1; j_gene: TRBJ2-7; abundance: once; v_gene: TRBV9; CDR3nt: TGTGCCAGCAGCGTCACCCTTCGGGACAGGGGGGCACTAGATTTATTTTACGAGCAGTACTTC; CDR3aa: CASSVTLRDRGALDLFYEQYF
d_gene: TRBD2; j_gene: TRBJ2-1; abundance: once; v_gene: TRBV7-9; CDR3nt: TGTGCCAGCATTCCGGAGACTAGCGGACTGTACAATGAGCAGTTCTTC; CDR3aa: CASIPETSGLYNEQFF
d_gene: NA; j_gene: TRBJ2-3; abundance: NA; v_gene: TRBV10-3; CDR3nt: TGTGCCATCAGTGAGTCGGGCGGGGTATCCACTACAGATACGCAGTATTTT; CDR3aa: CAISESGGVSTTDTQYF
d_gene: TRBD2; j_gene: TRBJ2-1; abundance: NA; v_gene: TRBV28; CDR3nt: TGTGCCAGCAGTTTGGTAGCGGGAGGGCTTGATGAGCAGTTCTTC; CDR3aa: CASSLVAGGLDEQFF
d_gene: TRBD1; j_gene: TRBJ1-5; abundance: few; v_gene: TRBV29-1; CDR3nt: TGCAGCGTCCGGGACAGGGGTGGTCAGCCCCAGCATTTT; CDR3aa: CSVRDRGGQPQHF
d_gene: NA; j_gene: TRBJ2-7; abundance: NA; v_gene: TRBV19; CDR3nt: TGTGCCAGCCGGTCGGCGGGTACCTACGAGCAGTACTTC; CDR3aa: CASRSAGTYEQYF
d_gene: NA; j_gene: TRBJ2-3; abundance: NA; v_gene: TRBV5-4; CDR3nt: TGTGCCAGCAGCGAGGACTTCAGCACAGATACGCAGTATTTT; CDR3aa: CASSEDFSTDTQYF
d_gene: NA; j_gene: TRBJ2-3; abundance: NA; v_gene: TRBV6-6; CDR3nt: TGTGCCAGCTTGGACAGATTCACAGATACGCAGTATTTT; CDR3aa: CASLDRFTDTQYF
d_gene: TRBD1; j_gene: TRBJ1-6; abundance: NA; v_gene: TRBV7-9; CDR3nt: TGTGCCAGCAGCTCGGGACAGAGTAATTCACCCCTCCACTTT; CDR3aa: CASSSGQSNSPLHF
d_gene: NA; j_gene: TRBJ1-6; abundance: NA; v_gene: TRBV19; CDR3nt: TGTGCCAGTAGTATTACCGTAGATAATTCACCCCTCCACTTT; CDR3aa: CASSITVDNSPLHF
d_gene: NA; j_gene: TRBJ2-7; abundance: NA; v_gene: TRBV21-1; CDR3nt: TGTGCCAGCAGCAAAGGCGATAGGACTAGCCCCTACGAGCAGTACTTC; CDR3aa: CASSKGDRTSPYEQYF
d_gene: TRBD2; j_gene: TRBJ2-3; abundance: NA; v_gene: TRBV7-3; CDR3nt: TGTGCCAGCAGCTCGGGACTAGCAACAGATACGCAGTATTTT; CDR3aa: CASSSGLATDTQYF
d_gene: NA; j_gene: TRBJ2-5; abundance: NA; v_gene: TRBV7-8; CDR3nt: TGTGCCAGCAGCTTAGAATCCCCCACGGGAGCCCTTCGGGAGACCCAGTACTTC; CDR3aa: CASSLESPTGALRETQYF
d_gene: TRBD2; j_gene: TRBJ2-5; abundance: few; v_gene: TRBV5-1; CDR3nt: TGCGCCAGCAGCTTGGCAAGGACTAGCGGGGCCCAAGAGACCCAGTACTTC; CDR3aa: CASSLARTSGAQETQYF
d_gene: NA; j_gene: TRBJ2-5; abundance: once; v_gene: TRBV10-1; CDR3nt: TGCGCCAGCAGTGAGGCAGGGCAAGAGACCCAGTACTTC; CDR3aa: CASSEAGQETQYF
d_gene: TRBD1; j_gene: TRBJ2-3; abundance: few; v_gene: TRBV3-1/TRBV3-2; CDR3nt: TGTGCCAGCAGCCAGGGCAGGGGGAAGGGTACGCAGTATTTT; CDR3aa: CASSQGRGKGTQYF
d_gene: NA; j_gene: TRBJ2-7; abundance: NA; v_gene: TRBV5-6; CDR3nt: TGTGCCAGCAGCTTGGGTCCCGTTGAGCAGTACTTC; CDR3aa: CASSLGPVEQYF
d_gene: NA; j_gene: TRBJ2-6; abundance: NA; v_gene: TRBV2; CDR3nt: TGTGCCAGCAGTGAAGACAGGAGCTCTGGGGCCAACGTCCTGACTTTC; CDR3aa: CASSEDRSSGANVLTF
d_gene: NA; j_gene: TRBJ1-1; abundance: NA; v_gene: TRBV5-1; CDR3nt: TGCGCCAGCAGCCGTCAGGGAGGGGGGGACACTGAAGCTTTCTTT; CDR3aa: CASSRQGGGDTEAFF
d_gene: TRBD1; j_gene: TRBJ1-2; abundance: few; v_gene: TRBV2; CDR3nt: TGTGCCAGCACGGAACAGGGGGACTATGGCTACACCTTC; CDR3aa: CASTEQGDYGYTF
d_gene: NA; j_gene: TRBJ2-3; abundance: NA; v_gene: TRBV7-3; CDR3nt: TGTGCCAGTCTAAGCGGCACAGATACGCAGTATTTT; CDR3aa: CASLSGTDTQYF